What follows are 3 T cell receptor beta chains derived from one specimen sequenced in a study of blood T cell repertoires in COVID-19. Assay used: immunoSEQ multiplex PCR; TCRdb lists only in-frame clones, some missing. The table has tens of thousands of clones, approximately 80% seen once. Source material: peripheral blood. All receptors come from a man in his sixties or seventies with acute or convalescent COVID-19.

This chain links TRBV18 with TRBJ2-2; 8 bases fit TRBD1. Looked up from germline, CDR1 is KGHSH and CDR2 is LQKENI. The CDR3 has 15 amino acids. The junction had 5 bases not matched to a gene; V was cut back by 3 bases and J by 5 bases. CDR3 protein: CASSPRTGKTGELFF. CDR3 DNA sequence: TGTGCCAGCTCACCCAGGACAGGGAAAACCGGGGAGCTGTTTTTT.

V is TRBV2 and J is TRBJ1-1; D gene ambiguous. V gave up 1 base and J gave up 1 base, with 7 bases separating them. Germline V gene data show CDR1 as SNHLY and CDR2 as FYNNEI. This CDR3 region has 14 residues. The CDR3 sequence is CASSEGGENTEAFF. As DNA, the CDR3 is TGTGCCAGCAGTGAAGGAGGAGAGAACACTGAAGCTTTCTTT.

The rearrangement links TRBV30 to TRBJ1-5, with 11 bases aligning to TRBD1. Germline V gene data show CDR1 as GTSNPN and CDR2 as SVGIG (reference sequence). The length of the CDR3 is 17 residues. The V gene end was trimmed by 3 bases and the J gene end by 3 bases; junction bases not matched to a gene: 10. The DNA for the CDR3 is TGTGCCTGGAGGAAATCCGGGACAGGGGGTTACAATCAGCCCCAGCATTTT. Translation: CAWRKSGTGGYNQPQHF.